These 5 T cell receptor beta chains came from one sample sequenced in a study of cytomegalovirus exposure and HLA in healthy donors. Sequenced by immunoSEQ multiplex PCR; TCRdb stores in-frame clones only, minus some. The repertoire consists of 100,000 to 150,000 clones, with approximately 95% occurring once and the leading ten covering about 1.7%. The sample comprised PBMCs. The receptors originated from a man younger than 35 in good health and CMV-seronegative.

V usage is TRBV27 and J usage is TRBJ1-2; D gene ambiguous. CDR3 length: 15 amino acids. Germline values: CDR1 MNHEY, CDR2 SMNVEV (reference sequence). Trimming stripped 2 bases from V and 0 bases from J, with 10 bases between. CDR3 nucleotides: TGTGCCAGCAGTTTAGTCCCGAGTACTAACTATGGCTACACCTTC. Translation: CASSLVPSTNYGYTF.

This clone showed up just once. The V and J genes are TRBV6-5 and TRBJ2-1; D is unresolved. CDR1 is MNHEY, CDR2 SVGAGI, per germline. Trimming removed 8 bases at V and 0 bases at J, with 8 bases between. This CDR3 is 13 amino acids long. CDR3 coding DNA: TGTGCCAGCCCAAGGAGCTCCTACAATGAGCAGTTCTTC. This translates into CASPRSSYNEQFF.

V gene TRBV11-2 combines with J gene TRBJ2-7; D perhaps matches TRBD2 (6 bases). CDR3 length: 14 amino acids. The germline V gene has CDR1 SGHAT and CDR2 FQNNGV. Trimming removed 4 bases at V and 6 bases at J, with 16 bases between. This CDR3 reads CASSSGTLLGEQYF. The CDR3 coding sequence is TGTGCCAGCAGCTCCGGGACTTTACTCGGCGAGCAGTACTTC.

The table lists this clone with a few counts. The CDR3 spells CASRMGGLVELFF. CDR3 DNA sequence: TGTGCCAGCAGGATGGGAGGATTGGTGGAGCTGTTTTTT. The chain employs TRBV6-1 and TRBJ2-2, with D maybe TRBD2 (6 bases). This CDR3 is 13 amino acids long. The germline V gene encodes CDR1 MNHNS and CDR2 SASEGT. V was shortened by 6 bases and J by 10 bases, with 15 bases between the two germline ends.

CDR3 protein: CASSVTSGINEQFF. In DNA, the CDR3 is TGTGCCAGCAGCGTGACTAGCGGGATCAATGAGCAGTTCTTC. The rearrangement links TRBV9 to TRBJ2-1, with 11 bases matching TRBD2. The CDR3 has 14 amino acids. With V trimmed by 2 bases and J by 6 bases, 1 base remained unmatched. The V gene's germline CDR1 is SGDLS and CDR2 YYNGEE.